Reported below is one T cell receptor beta chain. Its antigen is undetermined. The sample belongs to a study of cytomegalovirus exposure and HLA in healthy donors. Study-level results: Most TCR sequences were seen very rarely across donors, but some public TCRs occurred in many.

TCRdb's table, derived via immunoSEQ multiplex PCR, lists solely in-frame clones and lacks some. The sample contains approximately 220,000 clones, about 89% of which appear only once. The germline gives CDR1 MNHEY, CDR2 SVGAGI. V dropped 8 bases and J dropped 5; count of bases not matched to a gene: 5. The CDR3 contains 12 residues. Sequencing used PBMCs. The sequence was obtained from a woman between 18 and 29 years old in good health and CMV-seronegative. The J gene is TRBJ1-2, the V gene TRBV6-5, with 7 bases matching TRBD1. The CDR3 region has the DNA TGTGCCAGCGGGGACAGCGATTATGGCTACACCTTC. Its translation is CASGDSDYGYTF.